These T cell receptor beta chains were read from a single sample in a study of shared clonotypes between healthy human individuals. The repertoire was sequenced with immunoSEQ multiplex PCR; TCRdb's copy has only in-frame clones and lacks some. The sample shows about 530,000 clones, almost 80% of them seen only once. Sequenced: PBMCs. The origin of the receptors is a woman aged 35 to 49 in good health. Some clones in this sample may be carry-over from other donors' samples. Both conserved end residues are part of each CDR3. D genes are given only for firm matches. Part of the rows lack a size; the others show once, few, many or a class for expanded clones.

>-|TRBJ2-7|TRBV7-2|-
TGTGCCAGCAGCTTAGGATCTCCCAATACCTACGAGCAGTACTTC
CASSLGSPNTYEQYF
>-|TRBJ1-1|TRBV5-1|-
TGCGCCAGCAGCTTGGCCTTGGGGACTGAAGCTTTCTTT
CASSLALGTEAFF
>-|TRBJ1-4|TRBV12-5|-
TGTGCTAGTGGTTCCGAGGCTGAAAAACTGTTTTTT
CASGSEAEKLFF
>-|TRBJ2-3|TRBV11-2|TRBD2
TGTGCCAGCAGCTTAGATCTAGCGGGAGCTCCTAGCACAGATACGCAGTATTTT
CASSLDLAGAPSTDTQYF
>-|TRBJ1-2|TRBV30|-
TGTGCCTGGAAGGGGACGTATGGCTACACCTTC
CAWKGTYGYTF
>-|TRBJ2-3|TRBV6-6|-
TGTGCCAGCAGACGCACAGATACGCAGTATTTT
CASRRTDTQYF
>-|TRBJ2-3|TRBV9|TRBD2
TGTGCCAGCAGCTTCAGACTAGCGGGAGGCAATACGCAGTATTTT
CASSFRLAGGNTQYF
>-|TRBJ2-3|TRBV23-1|TRBD1
TGCGCCAGCAGCCCGGGACAGGTAGACGATACGCAGTATTTT
CASSPGQVDDTQYF
>-|TRBJ1-1|TRBV5-8|-
TGTGCCAGCAGCCCCTATCGGGTTCCGAACACTGAAGCTTTCTTT
CASSPYRVPNTEAFF
>-|TRBJ2-1|TRBV7-3|-
TGTGCCAGCAGTACCAGTTCCTCGGACAGCTCCTACAATGAGCAGTTCTTC
CASSTSSSDSSYNEQFF
>-|TRBJ1-4|TRBV6-1|-
TGTGCCAGCAGACTCCCCGGGGGCACTAATGAAAAACTGTTTTTT
CASRLPGGTNEKLFF
>-|TRBJ1-6|TRBV5-6|-
TGTGCCAGCAGCTTTGGTCAGGGAGAGTCACCCCTCCACTTT
CASSFGQGESPLHF
>-|TRBJ2-5|TRBV4-2|-
TGTGCCAGCAGCCAAGTAGCGGTATCGAGCGGCGGCCCGCCCTTACAAGAGACCCAGTACTTC
CASSQVAVSSGGPPLQETQYF
>-|TRBJ2-7|TRBV7-9|TRBD2
TGTGCCAGCAGCCCTAGCGGGAGACCGACCTACGAGCAGTACTTC
CASSPSGRPTYEQYF
>-|TRBJ2-5|TRBV7-9|-
TGTGCCAGCAGCTCCGGGCAGGGGCGGGAGACCCAGTACTTC
CASSSGQGRETQYF
>-|TRBJ1-2|TRBV4-1|TRBD1
TGCGCCAGCAGCCACCGACAGGGGGCGAACGCCTATGGCTACACCTTC
CASSHRQGANAYGYTF
>-|TRBJ2-6|TRBV5-1|-
TGCGCCAGCAGCTCGAGCTCTGGGGCCAACGTCCTGACTTTC
CASSSSSGANVLTF
>-|TRBJ2-7|TRBV11-3|-
TGTGCCAGCAGCCCACCAGGTTCCTACGAGCAGTACTTC
CASSPPGSYEQYF
>-|TRBJ2-2|TRBV6-5|TRBD2
TGTGCCAGCAGTACCGGGACTAGTTTGGGCGGGGAGCTGTTTTTT
CASSTGTSLGGELFF
>-|TRBJ2-1|TRBV18|TRBD1
TGTGCCAGCTCGCCCAGAACACAGGGGGCGGGCAATGAGCAGTTCTTC
CASSPRTQGAGNEQFF
>-|TRBJ1-5|TRBV18|-
TGTGCCAGCTCACCAGGTATGGGACGGATCAATCAGCCCCAGCATTTT
CASSPGMGRINQPQHF
>-|TRBJ2-2|TRBV11-3|-
TGTGCCAGCAGCTTCGGGGGCACTGGGGAGCTGTTTTTT
CASSFGGTGELFF
>few|TRBJ2-1|TRBV5-4|-
TGTGCCAGCAGCAGGTCTAGCAGTCGGGACAATGAGCAGTTCTTC
CASSRSSSRDNEQFF
>-|TRBJ2-1|TRBV9|TRBD2
TGTGCCAGCAGCGTAGGGGGACTAGCGGGAGATGAGCAGTTCTTC
CASSVGGLAGDEQFF
>-|TRBJ2-5|TRBV7-9|TRBD2
TGTGCCAGCAGCCCCCGGTTTGTACTAGCGGAAGAGACCCAGTACTTC
CASSPRFVLAEETQYF
>once|TRBJ2-3|TRBV9|-
TGTGCCAGCAGCAGACGGGGCACAGATACGCAGTATTTT
CASSRRGTDTQYF
>-|TRBJ2-1|TRBV9|-
TGTGCCAGCAGCACGCTCCCCCGCTCCTACAATGAGCAGTTCTTC
CASSTLPRSYNEQFF
>-|TRBJ2-1|TRBV7-2|TRBD2
TGTGCCAGCAGCTTACAAGCGGGAGGTTACAATGAGCAGTTCTTC
CASSLQAGGYNEQFF
>-|TRBJ1-2|TRBV28|-
TGTGCCAGCAGTTTACCGAGGGGTTTTGGCGGTGGCTACACCTTC
CASSLPRGFGGGYTF
>-|TRBJ2-7|TRBV4-3|-
TGCGCCAGCAGCCAGGCCGAGGACTACGAGCAGTACTTC
CASSQAEDYEQYF
>-|TRBJ2-1|TRBV6-1|-
TGTGCCAGCAGGCAACCAGGGGAGCATGAGCAGTTCTTC
CASRQPGEHEQFF
>once|TRBJ1-5|TRBV28|-
TGTGCCAGCCACCAGGGCAATCAGCCCCAGCATTTT
CASHQGNQPQHF
>-|TRBJ1-3|TRBV19|-
TGTGCCAGTCAACTGGGGTCCAGAAACACCATATATTTT
CASQLGSRNTIYF
>-|TRBJ2-7|TRBV15|-
TGTGCCACCAGCCGATCTGGGGGGATCATAGGAGAGCAGTACTTC
CATSRSGGIIGEQYF
>-|TRBJ2-5|TRBV18|TRBD2
TGTGCCAGCTCACCACGACTAGCGGGAGAAGGTGAGCAGTACTTC
CASSPRLAGEGEQYF
>-|TRBJ2-3|TRBV2|TRBD1
TGTGCCAGCGGGGACAGGGTCCATCACACAGATACGCAGTATTTT
CASGDRVHHTDTQYF
>few|TRBJ1-5|TRBV19|-
TGTGCCAGTAGTCCCCCCCTGGGGAATCAGCCCCAGCATTTT
CASSPPLGNQPQHF
>-|TRBJ2-5|TRBV7-7|TRBD2
TGTGCTAGCAGCTTCCGTTTTCGTGGGACTAGCGGGAGGGAAGAGACCCAGTACTTC
CASSFRFRGTSGREETQYF
>-|TRBJ2-7|TRBV9|TRBD1
TGTGCCAGCAGCGTAGATCACGGGACAGGGACCTACGAGCAGTACTTC
CASSVDHGTGTYEQYF